A single sample is the source of the 24 T cell receptor beta chains below, sequenced in a study of beta chain features in type 1 diabetes. Expressed TCRB transcripts were sequenced, since all the RNA that had been isolated was reverse transcribed. Data came from immunoSEQ multiplex PCR; TCRdb stores just in-frame clones and leaves some out. The data contain hundreds of thousands of clones, roughly 31% of them singletons. The source material was naive CD4+ T cells from blood. All receptors derive from a man aged 18 to 35 in good health.

This clone was found a few times. This rearrangement joins TRBV4-3 to TRBJ2-3, with D unresolved. Germline-derived CDR1 and CDR2 are LGHNA and YSLEER. V shed 1 base and J shed 2 bases, with 13 bases lying between them. The CDR3 is 16 residues long. The CDR3 bases are TGCGCCAGCAGCCAAGTACGGGCCCAGTTCACAGATACGCAGTATTTT. This translates into CASSQVRAQFTDTQYF.

This clone was recorded a few times. CDR3 bases: TGCGCCAGCAGCTTACCCGGGACAGGGGTCACTGAAGCTTTCTTT. It specifies CASSLPGTGVTEAFF. This rearrangement joins TRBV5-1 to TRBJ1-1; 10 bases are shared with TRBD1. The CDR3 is 15 amino acids. The V and J ends lost 2 bases and 4 bases, in that order; junction bases with no gene match: 5. Germline V gives CDR1 SGHRS, CDR2 YFSETQ.

The chain is built from TRBV10-3 and TRBJ2-5; TRBD2 aligns across 8 bases. Germline values: CDR1 ENHRY, CDR2 SYGVKD. The V and J ends lost 6 bases and 3 bases, in that order; junction bases with no gene match: 3. This CDR3 comprises 13 residues. CDR3 residues: CAIRTSAEETQYF. The CDR3, as DNA: TGTGCCATCAGGACTAGCGCCGAAGAGACCCAGTACTTC.

The chain is built from TRBV28 and TRBJ1-1; D call uncertain. Trimming pared 5 bases from V and 6 bases from J, leaving 13 bases between. The germline V gene has CDR1 MDHEN and CDR2 SYDVKM. The CDR3 loop spans 13 amino acids. This chain's CDR3 is CASSPPSLPEAFF. For the CDR3, the DNA is TGTGCCAGCAGTCCACCTTCGTTACCTGAAGCTTTCTTT.

This clone was seen only a few times. The genes are TRBV7-2 and TRBJ2-1; D could derive from TRBD1 or TRBD2 (5 bases each). The germline CDR1 and CDR2 sequences are SGHTA and FQGNSA. The V and J ends lost 0 bases and 1 base respectively, with 10 bases between them. This CDR3 region has 16 residues. The CDR3 region has the DNA TGTGCCAGCAGCTTAGCGGGGGATCCGTCCTACAATGAGCAGTTCTTC. Protein product: CASSLAGDPSYNEQFF.

This sequence joins TRBV6-1 and TRBJ2-1; D gene ambiguous. The V end was cut by 8 bases, the J end by 9 bases, with 14 bases between. This CDR3 spans 12 amino acids. The germline gives CDR1 MNHNS, CDR2 SASEGT. DNA of the CDR3: TGTGCCAGCGGCGTCGCCCGGCTTGAGCAGTTCTTC. Translation: CASGVARLEQFF.

The chain has TRBV10-3 and TRBJ1-2, with TRBD1 matching over 7 bases. CDR1 ENHRY and CDR2 SYGVKD come from the germline V gene. The CDR3 length is 13 residues. J was trimmed by 2 bases and V by 6 bases; bases with no gene match: 3. CDR3 in amino acids: CAISKGANYGYTF. The CDR3 nucleotides read TGTGCCATCAGCAAGGGGGCCAACTATGGCTACACCTTC.

This clone was seen more than once but under ten times. The genes are TRBV6-5 and TRBJ2-5; D is unresolved. V was cut by 4 bases and J by 2 bases, with 2 bases left in between. The germline CDR1 and CDR2 sequences are MNHEY and SVGAGI. The CDR3 covers 11 residues. As DNA, the CDR3 is TGTGCCAGCAGTTCGCAAGAGACCCAGTACTTC. It yields the protein CASSSQETQYF.

This clone was counted a few times. The rearrangement joins TRBV7-9 to TRBJ2-2; TRBD1 matches at 9 bases. The CDR3 length is 14 residues. CDR1 and CDR2 (germline): SEHNR, FQNEAQ (reference sequence). The J segment lost 5 bases and the V segment lost 8 bases, leaving 6 bases of the junction unmatched. CDR3 DNA: TGTGCCAGCCTGGACAGGGGACGAACCGGGGAGCTGTTTTTT. It codes for CASLDRGRTGELFF. The entire variable domain, with the rest obtained from reference TRBV7-9 and TRBJ2-2, is as follows: DTGVSQNPRHKITKRGQNVTFRCDPISEHNRLYWYRQTLGQGPEFLTYFQNEAQLEKSRLLSDRFSAERPKGSFSTLEIQRTEQGDSAMYLCASLDRGRTGELFFGEGSRLTVL.

This clone was picked up a small number of times. The V call is TRBV29-1, the J call TRBJ2-5; D is unclear. Trimming shortened V by 2 bases and J by 5 bases, and 9 bases separated the two germline ends. Germline V gene lookup returns CDR1 SQVTM and CDR2 ANQGSEA. The CDR3 is 12 residues long. CDR3 DNA: TGCAGCGTTGAATTCGTCTGGGAGACCCAGTACTTC. This translates into CSVEFVWETQYF.

This clone was recorded a few times. The rearrangement links TRBV2 to TRBJ2-1; D remains ambiguous. CDR1 and CDR2 from the germline V gene are SNHLY and FYNNEI. The CDR3 has 13 residues. V lost 2 bases and J 6 bases, leaving 8 bases between the germline ends. DNA for the CDR3: TGTGCCAGCAGTGAACTAAGAGGCAATGAGCAGTTCTTC. This gives the protein CASSELRGNEQFF.

In this sample, this clone turned up a few times. The sample contains more than one DNA sequence encoding this CDR3. The chain recombines TRBV9 with TRBJ2-5; no firm D call. The length of the CDR3 is 14 residues. Trimming shortened V by 0 bases and J by 2 bases, and 8 bases separated the two germline ends. Germline lookup yields CDR1 SGDLS and CDR2 YYNGEE. CDR3 sequence reads: CASSVDGGQETQYF. In nucleotides, the CDR3 is TGTGCCAGCAGCGTAGATGGCGGACAAGAGACCCAGTACTTC.

The J gene is TRBJ2-3, the V gene TRBV5-1; D possibly corresponds to TRBD2 (6 bases). Trimming took off 3 bases at V and 2 bases at J, with 10 bases between the two ends. The CDR3 extends over 14 amino acids. From germline, CDR1 is SGHRS and CDR2 YFSETQ. The CDR3 sequence is CASSWGDPTDTQYF. DNA for the CDR3: TGCGCCAGCAGCTGGGGGGACCCCACAGATACGCAGTATTTT. The whole variable domain, filled in from reference TRBV5-1 and TRBJ2-3, reads KAGVTQTPRYLIKTRGQQVTLSCSPISGHRSVSWYQQTPGQGLQFLFEYFSETQRNKGNFPGRFSGRQFSNSRSEMNVSTLELGDSALYLCASSWGDPTDTQYFGPGTRLTVL.

This clone was observed a handful of times. The J gene is TRBJ1-1, the V gene TRBV30; TRBD1 is a possible D gene (5 bases). The germline gives CDR1 GTSNPN, CDR2 SVGIG (reference sequence). The CDR3 length is 14 residues. V lost 7 bases and J lost 5, with 20 bases in between. CDR3 nucleotide sequence: TGTGCCTCACAAAGGGGTCTCCCTGGGACTGAAGCTTTCTTT. Its protein product is CASQRGLPGTEAFF.

J is TRBJ2-1 and V is TRBV7-2; the D is unclear. CDR1 and CDR2 (germline): SGHTA, FQGNSA. V shed 1 base and J shed 5 bases, with 9 bases lying between them. The CDR3 spans 14 residues. The CDR3 sequence is CASSLDGMNNEQFF. CDR3 sequence (DNA): TGTGCCAGCAGCTTAGATGGGATGAACAATGAGCAGTTCTTC.

This sequence joins TRBV7-9 and TRBJ2-2; D is perhaps TRBD2 (5 bases). Germline V gene lookup returns CDR1 SEHNR and CDR2 FQNEAQ (reference sequence). Trimming removed 1 base from V and 6 bases from J, with 12 bases in between. The CDR3 is made up of 15 amino acids. CDR3: CASSLEEVSPGELFF. The CDR3 nucleotides read TGTGCCAGCAGCTTAGAGGAGGTATCACCCGGGGAGCTGTTTTTT. The entire variable domain, with the rest obtained from reference TRBV7-9 and TRBJ2-2, is as follows: DTGVSQNPRHKITKRGQNVTFRCDPISEHNRLYWYRQTLGQGPEFLTYFQNEAQLEKSRLLSDRFSAERPKGSFSTLEIQRTEQGDSAMYLCASSLEEVSPGELFFGEGSRLTVL.

The genes are TRBV2 and TRBJ2-6, with D unclear. CDR1 and CDR2 from the germline V gene are SNHLY and FYNNEI. V lost 4 bases and J lost 11, with 12 bases in between. The CDR3 loop spans 13 amino acids. CDR3 sequence (DNA): TGTGCCAGCAGTGTTGGAACTGGCGACGTCCTGACTTTC. Translated: CASSVGTGDVLTF.

The chain links TRBV29-1 to TRBJ1-2; D not certain. The length of the CDR3 is 11 residues. V was trimmed by 5 bases and J by 7 bases, leaving 11 bases between them. Germline V gene data show CDR1 as SQVTM and CDR2 as ANQGSEA. DNA of the CDR3: TGCAGCGTTCCCTATGGGGTTGGCTACACCTTC. It yields the protein CSVPYGVGYTF.

CDR3 amino acids: CASSSGTGGAGTSYNEQFF. The DNA for the CDR3 is TGTGCCAGCTCTTCCGGGACAGGGGGCGCGGGGACCTCCTACAATGAGCAGTTCTTC. This rearrangement joins TRBV18 to TRBJ2-1; TRBD1 matches 12 bases. The ends lost 6 bases at V and 0 bases at J; junction bases unmatched: 12. This CDR3 comprises 19 residues. Per germline, CDR1 KGHSH and CDR2 LQKENI. Combining the CDR3 with reference TRBV18 and TRBJ2-1 gives the whole variable domain NAGVMQNPRHLVRRRGQEARLRCSPMKGHSHVYWYRQLPEEGLKFMVYLQKENIIDESGMPKERFSAEFPKEGPSILRIQQVVRGDSAAYFCASSSGTGGAGTSYNEQFFGPGTRLTVL.

V is TRBV7-2 and J is TRBJ2-1, with TRBD2 matching over 8 bases. The V gene end was trimmed by 5 bases and the J gene end by 12 bases; junction bases not matched to a gene: 3. The CDR3 totals 11 residues. Per germline, CDR1 SGHTA and CDR2 FQGNSA. DNA for the CDR3: TGTGCCAGCAGCCGGGCGGGAGGGCAGTTCTTC. Protein: CASSRAGGQFF.

The chain combines TRBV14 with TRBJ1-2, with D unclear. V was clipped by 0 bases and J by 7 bases, with 9 bases between them. CDR1 is SGHDN and CDR2 is FVKESK in the germline V gene. This CDR3 spans 13 amino acids. The DNA for the CDR3 is TGTGCCAGCAGCCAAGATCGGGGAGGTGGCTACACCTTC. Amino acids: CASSQDRGGGYTF.

In this sample, this clone turned up a few times. The rearrangement joins TRBV30 to TRBJ2-5; D possibly corresponds to TRBD2 (6 bases). Trimming removed 4 bases at V and 4 bases at J, with 16 bases between. Per germline, CDR1 GTSNPN and CDR2 SVGIG (reference sequence). The CDR3 spans 14 residues. CDR3 in amino acids: CAWNTWGVRETQYF. DNA of the CDR3: TGTGCCTGGAATACCTGGGGGGTTCGAGAGACCCAGTACTTC.

This clone has more than one count but fewer than ten. The same CDR3 also results from other DNA sequences found in this sample. The V and J genes are TRBV20-1 and TRBJ2-1; D not resolved. The ends were cut back, 4 bases at V and 5 bases at J, with 0 bases in the middle. The CDR3 loop spans 9 amino acids. Germline CDR1 DFQATT, CDR2 SNEGSKA (reference sequence). The DNA for the CDR3 is TGCAGTGCTAACAATGAGCAGTTCTTC. Protein sequence: CSANNEQFF.

This clone was seen more than once but under ten times. The genes are TRBV30 and TRBJ2-5; D might be TRBD2 (6 bases). V was shortened by 4 bases and J by 1 base, with 10 bases between the two germline ends. Germline CDR1 reads GTSNPN; CDR2 reads SVGIG (reference sequence). There are 13 residues in the CDR3. This chain's CDR3 is CAWILATQETQYF. The CDR3 DNA sequence: TGTGCCTGGATCCTAGCGACCCAAGAGACCCAGTACTTC.